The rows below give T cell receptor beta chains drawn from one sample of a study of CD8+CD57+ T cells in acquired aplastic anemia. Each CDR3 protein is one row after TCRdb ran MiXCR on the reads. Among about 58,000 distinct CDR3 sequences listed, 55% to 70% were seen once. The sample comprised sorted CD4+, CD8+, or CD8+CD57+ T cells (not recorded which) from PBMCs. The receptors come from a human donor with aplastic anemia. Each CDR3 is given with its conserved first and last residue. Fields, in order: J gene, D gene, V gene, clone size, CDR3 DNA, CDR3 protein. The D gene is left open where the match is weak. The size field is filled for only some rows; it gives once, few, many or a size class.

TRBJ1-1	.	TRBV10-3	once	TGTGCCATCAGAGAGGGACTGACTGAAGCTTTCTTT	CAIREGLTEAFF
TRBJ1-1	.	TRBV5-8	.	TGTGCCAGCAGCTTGACCGGAAATGAAGCTTCCTTT	CASSLTGNEASF
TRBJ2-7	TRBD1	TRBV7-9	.	TGTGCCAGCAGTCGACAGGGTGGGTACTACGAGCAGTACTTC	CASSRQGGYYEQYF
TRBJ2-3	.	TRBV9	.	TGTGCCAGCAGCGTAGGGGCGGGGGATACGCAGTATTTT	CASSVGAGDTQYF
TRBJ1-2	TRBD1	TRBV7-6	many	TGTGCCAGCAGCTTAGCGACAGGGGGCAGGGATGGCTACACCTTC	CASSLATGGRDGYTF
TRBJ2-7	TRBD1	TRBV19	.	TGTGCCAGTAGTATGGGGAGACAGGGGAACTACGAGCAGTACTTC	CASSMGRQGNYEQYF
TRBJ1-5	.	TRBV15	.	TGTGCCACCAGCAGAGAGGGGGCCCGGGTAAATCAGCCCCAGCATTTT	CATSREGARVNQPQHF
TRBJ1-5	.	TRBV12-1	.	TGTGCCAGCAGCACCGGACAGGGAGGCAATCAGCCCCAGCATTTT	CASSTGQGGNQPQHF
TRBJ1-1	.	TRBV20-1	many	TGCAGTGCTAGCGCTCCTGAAGCTTTCTTT	CSASAPEAFF
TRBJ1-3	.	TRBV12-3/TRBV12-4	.	TGTGCCAGCAGCGGGACGGATGGAAACACCATATATTTT	CASSGTDGNTIYF
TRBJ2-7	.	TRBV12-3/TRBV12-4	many	TGTGCCAGCAGTCCGACAGTCTACGAGCAGTACTTC	CASSPTVYEQYF
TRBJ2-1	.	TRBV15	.	TGTGCCACCAGGGAGTTGAGTATCAATGAGCAGTTCTTC	CATRELSINEQFF
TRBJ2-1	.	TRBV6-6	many	TGTGCCAGCAGTTACGGGGGGGGCCTTGAGCAGTTCTTC	CASSYGGGLEQFF
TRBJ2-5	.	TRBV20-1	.	TGCAGTGCTAGGTCGACACAACAAGAGACCCAGTACTTC	CSARSTQQETQYF
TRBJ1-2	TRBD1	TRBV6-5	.	TGTGCCAGCAGTTACTCTGAGGACAGGGGCGATTATGGCTACACCTTC	CASSYSEDRGDYGYTF
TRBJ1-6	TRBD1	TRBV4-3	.	TGCGCCAGCAGCCAAGGTGTCGGGACAGACTCACCCCTCCACTTT	CASSQGVGTDSPLHF
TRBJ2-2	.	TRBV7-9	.	TGTGCCCTAGTGGACACCGGGGAGCTGTTTTTT	CALVDTGELFF
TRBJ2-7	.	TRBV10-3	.	TGTGCCATCAGTGAGGGACAGCGGACCTACGAGCAGTACTTC	CAISEGQRTYEQYF
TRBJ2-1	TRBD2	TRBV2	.	TGTGCCAGCAGCGAGCGTGCGGGAGGGTACAATGAGCAGTTCTTC	CASSERAGGYNEQFF
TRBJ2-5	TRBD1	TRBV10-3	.	TGTGCCATATCCGGGACAGGGGAAAAAGAGACCCAGTACTTC	CAISGTGEKETQYF
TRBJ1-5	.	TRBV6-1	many	TGTGCCAGCAGCCCCGACAATCAGGTCCAGCATTTT	CASSPDNQVQHF
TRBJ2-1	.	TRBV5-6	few	TGTGACAGCAGCGGAGGGGACAGCCCCTACAATGAGCAGTTCTTC	CDSSGGDSPYNEQFF
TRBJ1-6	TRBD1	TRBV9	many	TGTGCCAGCAGCGCCACAGGGGGCAGTTCACCCCTCCACTTT	CASSATGGSSPLHF
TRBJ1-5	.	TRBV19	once	TGTGCCAGTAGTATGACAGTCAATCAGCCCCAGCATTTT	CASSMTVNQPQHF
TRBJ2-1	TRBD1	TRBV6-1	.	TGTGCCAGCAACACGGGGACAGTTCCCTACAATGAGCAGTTCTTC	CASNTGTVPYNEQFF
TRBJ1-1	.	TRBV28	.	TGTGCCGGCAGTTTAAGTCGCGCGGGCACTGAAGCTTTCTTT	CAGSLSRAGTEAFF